This T cell receptor (beta chain) was recorded in a study of blood T cell repertoires in COVID-19. In the study overall: Samples of COVID-19 (acute and convalescent) were obtained from the United States, Italy and Spain. T cells, B-cell-depleted T cells, or PBMCs supplied cDNA or gDNA.

Measured with immunoSEQ multiplex PCR; TCRdb has only the in-frame clones, and not every one. Of about 120,000 clones listed, approximately 89% are singletons. While infection was still active, Seattle patients were enrolled and then followed longitudinally. V was clipped by 5 bases and J by 0 bases, with 11 bases between them. Germline-derived CDR1 and CDR2 are GTSNPN and SVGIG (reference sequence). The CDR3 runs 15 residues. The TCR originated in a woman between 70 and 85 years old with COVID-19, enrolled during active disease. The chain has TRBV30 and TRBJ1-6, with D possibly TRBD1 on 5 matching bases. The material sequenced was peripheral blood. CDR3 sequence reads: CAWAGGSSYNSPLHF. CDR3 bases: TGTGCCTGGGCCGGGGGGAGCTCCTATAATTCACCCCTCCACTTT.